This T cell receptor beta chain was identified during a study of T cells in Graves' hyperthyroidism and ophthalmopathy. Fresh 10 ml peripheral blood yielded PBMCs. V trimming: 4 bases; J trimming: 9 bases; junction bases outside the gene matches: 13. This CDR3 is 17 amino acids long. CDR1 and CDR2 from the germline V gene are SGHRS and YFSETQ. TCR beta CDR3 region amplification was performed from RNA transcripts. The HTBI primer set drove a first-round RT-PCR of the TCR CDR3. Via MiXCR, TCRdb re-called the multiplex PCR reads, giving one row per CDR3 protein. The profile shows a few hundred thousand distinct CDR3 sequences, about 15% of them singletons. This clonotype appeared a few times.

The sequence was obtained from a woman in her thirties with Graves' hyperthyroidism. The chain has TRBV5-1 and TRBJ2-1, with TRBD2 matching 13 bases. The material sequenced was blood. The CDR3 spells CASSPNSGTSGKGEQFF. CDR3 bases: TGCGCCAGCAGCCCGAATTCCGGGACTAGCGGGAAAGGTGAGCAGTTCTTC.